Below are 30 T cell receptor beta chains sequenced from a single sample in a study of beta chain features in type 1 diabetes. Expressed TCRB transcripts were sequenced after all isolated RNA was converted to cDNA. Method: immunoSEQ multiplex PCR; TCRdb's copy keeps in-frame clones and lacks some. The table records approximately 150,000 clones, 7% to 10% of them present only once. The sequenced sample was central memory CD4+ T cells from blood. These receptors all stem from a woman aged 18-29 years in good health.

This clone was picked up a small number of times. V is TRBV7-9 and J is TRBJ2-1; 9 nucleotides line up with TRBD2. The length of the CDR3 is 15 residues. The germline V gene has CDR1 SEHNR and CDR2 FQNEAQ (reference sequence). Trimming removed 5 bases from V and 8 bases from J; junction bases left unmatched: 10. In DNA, the CDR3 is TGTGCCAGCAGCCGGAAGGCGGGAGGGCCATATGAGCAGTTCTTC. It is translated as CASSRKAGGPYEQFF.

There are a few counts of this clone. J is TRBJ2-7 and V is TRBV7-2; 11 bases match TRBD2. The CDR3 is 14 residues long. Germline CDR1 reads SGHTA; CDR2 reads FQGNSA. The trim removed 8 bases at V and 4 bases at J, leaving 7 bases unmatched. The CDR3 nucleotides read TGTGCCAGCGCCACACTAGCGGGAGATTACGAGCAGTACTTC. This sequence encodes CASATLAGDYEQYF.

In DNA form, the CDR3 reads TGTGCCAGCAGCCATTGGCTGGTCTCTGGGGCCAACGTCCTGACTTTC. Translated, it gives CASSHWLVSGANVLTF. The J gene is TRBJ2-6, the V gene TRBV5-6; D call uncertain. Germline values: CDR1 SGHDT, CDR2 YYEEEE. This CDR3 is built from 16 residues. V gave up 4 bases and J gave up 0 bases, with 11 bases separating them.

This clone has more than one count but fewer than ten. This chain links TRBV9 with TRBJ2-1; 10 nucleotides match TRBD2. The CDR3 has 15 residues. The V gene end was trimmed by 4 bases and the J gene end by 4 bases; junction bases not matched to a gene: 5. Germline-derived CDR1 and CDR2 are SGDLS and YYNGEE. CDR3 amino acids: CASSIGTSEYNEQFF. The CDR3 coding sequence is TGTGCCAGCAGCATCGGGACTAGCGAGTACAATGAGCAGTTCTTC.

The rearrangement uses TRBV29-1 and TRBJ2-7, with 7 bases fitting TRBD1. With 8 bases clipped from V and 5 bases from J, the junction kept 12 bases outside the gene matches. The CDR3 length is 13 residues. Germline assignment: CDR1 SQVTM and CDR2 ANQGSEA. The CDR3 loop reads CSTDDRVTHEQYF. For the CDR3, the DNA is TGCAGCACGGACGACAGGGTTACGCACGAGCAGTACTTC.

This clone was counted between two and nine times. The chain uses TRBV19 and TRBJ1-5; D may be TRBD1 (6 bases). CDR1 and CDR2 (germline): LNHDA, SQIVND (reference sequence). The CDR3 runs 14 residues. Trimming took off 6 bases at V and 0 bases at J, with 9 bases between the two ends. The DNA of the CDR3 is TGTGCCAGTAGGAGGACAGTTAGCAATCAGCCCCAGCATTTT. Its protein product is CASRRTVSNQPQHF.

This clone was observed a few times. V gene TRBV2 combines with J gene TRBJ1-1; D ambiguous. Trimming removed 8 bases at V and 0 bases at J, with 13 bases between. The CDR3 covers 14 residues. The germline V gene has CDR1 SNHLY and CDR2 FYNNEI. The CDR3 spells CASRVDSLNTEAFF. DNA of the CDR3: TGTGCCAGCCGAGTCGATTCCCTGAACACTGAAGCTTTCTTT.

This clone has a handful of counts. This rearrangement joins TRBV6-5 to TRBJ2-7, with 11 bases lining up with TRBD2. CDR1 and CDR2 from the germline V gene are MNHEY and SVGAGI. The V and J ends lost 7 bases and 3 bases, in that order; junction bases with no gene match: 2. CDR3 length: 13 residues. The chain's CDR3 is CASTGLAGYEQYF. Here the CDR3 DNA reads TGTGCCAGCACCGGACTAGCGGGCTACGAGCAGTACTTC.

This clone was found a few times. V is TRBV6-1 and J is TRBJ2-3; perhaps TRBD1 as D (5 bases). Per the germline V gene, CDR1 is MNHNS and CDR2 is SASEGT. This CDR3 is 14 amino acids long. V lost 4 bases and J 3 bases, leaving 11 bases between the germline ends. CDR3 nucleotides: TGTGCCAGCAGTGGGAACAGGCCTACAGATACGCAGTATTTT. Encoded protein: CASSGNRPTDTQYF.

CDR3 nucleotides: TGCGCCAGCAGCTTGGGTAATGCCGACATCCTTGAGCAGTTCTTC. It specifies CASSLGNADILEQFF. The rearrangement joins TRBV5-1 to TRBJ2-1; the D is unclear. V lost 0 bases to trimming and J lost 9 bases, with 16 bases between them. The germline gives CDR1 SGHRS, CDR2 YFSETQ. CDR3 length equals 15 residues.

This clone was seen a few times. The chain employs TRBV7-8 and TRBJ2-1; TRBD2 agrees at 12 bases. The CDR3 runs to 17 residues. Germline CDR1 SGHVS, CDR2 FQNEAQ. With V trimmed by 3 bases and J by 7 bases, 10 bases remained unmatched. Written as DNA, the CDR3 is TGTGCCAGCAGCTTCCTAAAACTAGCGGGGGGCCAAAATGAGCAGTTCTTC. Translated, it gives CASSFLKLAGGQNEQFF.

In its sample, this clone was seen a few times. This chain links TRBV15 with TRBJ2-3; 13 bases are a match to TRBD2. CDR3 size: 16 residues. V lost 7 bases and J lost 5; bases outside the gene matches: 9. Germline V gives CDR1 LNHNV, CDR2 YYDKDF (reference sequence). The DNA for the CDR3 is TGTGCCACCACCGGAGGACTAGCGGGAGAGGTAGATACGCAGTATTTT. Translating it yields CATTGGLAGEVDTQYF.

This clone has more than one count but fewer than ten. The chain couples TRBV4-2 to TRBJ2-3, with 7 bases identical to TRBD2. The germline CDR1 and CDR2 sequences are LGHNA and YNFKEQ. CDR3 length: 15 amino acids. Losses at the gene ends were 0 bases for V and 1 base for J; bases not matched to a gene: 1. The CDR3 is CASSQEAGGTDTQYF. The CDR3 DNA reads TGTGCCAGCAGCCAAGAGGCGGGAGGCACAGATACGCAGTATTTT.

This clone was counted between two and nine times. The V and J genes are TRBV6-1 and TRBJ2-4; TRBD2 agrees at 11 bases. Trimming at V came to 4 bases and at J to 7 bases, leaving 6 bases not matched to a gene. This CDR3 region has 15 residues. Germline CDR1 MNHNS, CDR2 SASEGT. The CDR3 region has the DNA TGTGCCAGCAGTGTGGGGACTAGCGGAGTGAACATTCAGTACTTC. This translates into CASSVGTSGVNIQYF.

The chain combines TRBV5-1 with TRBJ1-1, with a possible D match to TRBD1 (5 bases). The germline gives CDR1 SGHRS, CDR2 YFSETQ. CDR3 length: 14 residues. V gave up 4 bases and J gave up 0 bases, with 10 bases separating them. The CDR3 is CASSPGTLNTEAFF. The DNA for the CDR3 is TGCGCCAGCAGCCCGGGGACTTTGAACACTGAAGCTTTCTTT.

The table lists this clone with a few counts. The chain is built from TRBV6-6 and TRBJ1-2; 7 bases agree with TRBD1. Trimming removed 10 bases from V and 3 bases from J; junction bases left unmatched: 5. CDR1 MNHNY and CDR2 SVGAGI come from the germline V gene (reference sequence). The CDR3 extends over 12 amino acids. The CDR3 bases are TGTGCCAACGTGACAGGGCACTATGGCTACACCTTC. Its translation: CANVTGHYGYTF.

This clone was counted only a few times. V is TRBV9 and J is TRBJ2-3; 8 nucleotides match TRBD2. CDR3 length: 14 amino acids. V was clipped by 4 bases and J by 6 bases; unmatched bases: 7. From germline, CDR1 is SGDLS and CDR2 YYNGEE. CDR3 sequence (DNA): TGTGCCAGCAGCCCCCTAGCGGGTGGGGATACGCAGTATTTT. Translating it yields CASSPLAGGDTQYF.

In its sample, this clone was seen a few times. The chain recombines TRBV25-1 with TRBJ2-7, with D possibly being TRBD1 (6 bases). With 4 bases removed from V and 0 bases from J, the gap between germline ends came to 10 bases. CDR1 and CDR2 from the germline V gene are MGHDK and SYGVNS. CDR3 length: 14 amino acids. CDR3 nucleotide sequence: TGTGCCAGCAGTGCAGGGACATCCTCCTACGAGCAGTACTTC. As protein: CASSAGTSSYEQYF.

This clone appeared a few times. This sequence joins TRBV11-2 and TRBJ2-7; 7 nucleotides line up with TRBD1. This CDR3 has 16 amino acids. Germline CDR1 and CDR2: SGHAT and FQNNGV. V was clipped by 4 bases and J by 4 bases; unmatched bases: 13. DNA of the CDR3: TGTGCCAGCAGCTCCGCGTCAAGACAGGGTGGGTACGAGCAGTACTTC. It encodes CASSSASRQGGYEQYF.

This clone was detected a few times. The chain is built from TRBV5-6 and TRBJ1-1; the match to TRBD1 covers 9 bases. V lost 5 bases, J lost 3 bases, and 5 bases stayed unmatched. Germline V lookup: CDR1 SGHDT, CDR2 YYEEEE. The CDR3 runs to 14 residues. This chain's CDR3 is CASRRQGVYTEAFF. In nucleotides, the CDR3 is TGTGCCAGCAGACGACAGGGGGTATACACTGAAGCTTTCTTT.

This clone was picked up a small number of times. This chain links TRBV5-4 with TRBJ2-7; D perhaps matches TRBD2 (6 bases). Per the germline V gene, CDR1 is SGHNT and CDR2 is YYREEE (reference sequence). This CDR3 comprises 15 residues. The V end lost 4 bases, the J end lost 6 bases, and 20 bases lay between the germline ends. CDR3 nucleotide sequence: TGTGCCAGCAGCCGGGGGTGGCAGGGTACCGCCGAGCAGTACTTC. Protein: CASSRGWQGTAEQYF. The complete variable domain, with remaining parts taken from reference TRBV5-4 and TRBJ2-7, reads ETGVTQSPTHLIKTRGQQVTLRCSSQSGHNTVSWYQQALGQGPQFIFQYYREEENGRGNFPPRFSGLQFPNYSSELNVNALELDDSALYLCASSRGWQGTAEQYFGPGTRLTVT.

In its sample, this clone was seen a few times. The chain links TRBV6-1 to TRBJ2-7; 7 bases match TRBD1. The germline gives CDR1 MNHNS, CDR2 SASEGT. V was pared by 5 bases and J by 5 bases, with 6 bases of the junction left unmatched. The CDR3 spans 13 residues. CDR3 amino acids: CASSTYRGDEQYF. In nucleotides, the CDR3 is TGTGCCAGCAGTACCTACAGGGGAGACGAGCAGTACTTC.

This chain joins TRBV10-1 and TRBJ2-2; TRBD2 aligns across 8 bases. CDR1 WNHNN and CDR2 SYGVQD come from the germline V gene (reference sequence). The CDR3 spans 13 residues. After removal of 8 bases from V and 6 bases from J, the junction contained 5 bases not matched to a gene. Here the CDR3 reads CASGPAGAGELFF. CDR3 sequence (DNA): TGCGCCAGCGGGCCAGCGGGAGCCGGGGAGCTGTTTTTT.

This clone was recorded a few times. CDR3 in amino acids: CSAGLTGEDADTQYF. DNA of the CDR3: TGCAGCGCCGGGTTAACAGGGGAGGACGCAGATACGCAGTATTTT. V is TRBV29-1 and J is TRBJ2-3; D might be TRBD1 (7 bases). The CDR3 is 15 amino acids. CDR1 and CDR2 (germline): SQVTM, ANQGSEA. Trimming removed 7 bases at V and 4 bases at J, with 21 bases between.

This clone was seen a few times. This chain uses TRBV12-5 with TRBJ2-6; 7 bases fit TRBD2. CDR3 length: 16 residues. After removal of 7 bases from V and 1 base from J, the junction contained 7 bases not matched to a gene. Germline V gene data show CDR1 as LGHNT and CDR2 as FRNRAP. The CDR3 sequence is CASAPGRGSGANVLTF. CDR3 nucleotides: TGTGCTAGTGCCCCCGGGCGGGGGTCTGGGGCCAACGTCCTGACTTTC.

Only a few counts were recorded for this clone. This chain joins TRBV7-2 and TRBJ2-7, with D possibly matching TRBD2 (6 bases). The CDR3 extends over 15 amino acids. Germline assignment: CDR1 SGHTA and CDR2 FQGNSA. V was pared by 4 bases and J by 0 bases, with 13 bases between. The CDR3 DNA sequence: TGTGCCAGCAGCTCCGGGGACTGGGGCTCCTACGAGCAGTACTTC. Encoded protein: CASSSGDWGSYEQYF.

This clone came up a few times. The chain has TRBV15 and TRBJ1-6, with TRBD1 as a possible D gene (5 bases). CDR1 and CDR2 from the germline V gene are LNHNV and YYDKDF (reference sequence). The V end lost 7 bases, the J end lost 4 bases, and 14 bases lay between the germline ends. This CDR3 contains 15 residues. CDR3 sequence: CATKQGKGYNSPLHF. CDR3 bases: TGTGCCACCAAGCAGGGAAAAGGGTATAATTCACCCCTCCACTTT. The full variable domain, completed using reference TRBV15 and TRBJ1-6, is DAMVIQNPRYQVTQFGKPVTLSCSQTLNHNVMYWYQQKSSQAPKLLFHYYDKDFNNEADTPDNFQSRRPNTSFCFLDIRSPGLGDTAMYLCATKQGKGYNSPLHFGNGTRLTVT.

V is TRBV27 and J is TRBJ1-6, with D uncertain. CDR1 is MNHEY, CDR2 SMNVEV, per germline (reference sequence). The V and J ends lost 4 bases and 9 bases respectively, with 7 bases between them. There are 12 residues in the CDR3. The CDR3 sequence: CASSSEVSPLHF. CDR3 DNA sequence: TGTGCCAGCAGTTCGGAGGTTTCACCCCTCCACTTT.

The gene calls are TRBV7-9 and TRBJ2-1; the D gene is possibly TRBD2 (5 bases). V was pared by 2 bases and J by 2 bases, with 13 bases between. Germline values: CDR1 SEHNR, CDR2 FQNEAQ (reference sequence). The CDR3 runs 16 residues. CDR3 loop: CASSLFLADPYNEQFF. In DNA, the CDR3 is TGTGCCAGCAGCTTATTCCTAGCTGATCCCTACAATGAGCAGTTCTTC.

This clone was detected only a few times. The chain carries TRBV7-2 and TRBJ2-2; no firm D call. CDR1 and CDR2 from the germline V gene are SGHTA and FQGNSA. This CDR3 has 15 residues. The V end was cut by 1 base, the J end by 1 base, with 7 bases between. In DNA, the CDR3 is TGTGCCAGCAGCTTAGGACAATTGAACACCGGGGAGCTGTTTTTT. This translates into CASSLGQLNTGELFF.